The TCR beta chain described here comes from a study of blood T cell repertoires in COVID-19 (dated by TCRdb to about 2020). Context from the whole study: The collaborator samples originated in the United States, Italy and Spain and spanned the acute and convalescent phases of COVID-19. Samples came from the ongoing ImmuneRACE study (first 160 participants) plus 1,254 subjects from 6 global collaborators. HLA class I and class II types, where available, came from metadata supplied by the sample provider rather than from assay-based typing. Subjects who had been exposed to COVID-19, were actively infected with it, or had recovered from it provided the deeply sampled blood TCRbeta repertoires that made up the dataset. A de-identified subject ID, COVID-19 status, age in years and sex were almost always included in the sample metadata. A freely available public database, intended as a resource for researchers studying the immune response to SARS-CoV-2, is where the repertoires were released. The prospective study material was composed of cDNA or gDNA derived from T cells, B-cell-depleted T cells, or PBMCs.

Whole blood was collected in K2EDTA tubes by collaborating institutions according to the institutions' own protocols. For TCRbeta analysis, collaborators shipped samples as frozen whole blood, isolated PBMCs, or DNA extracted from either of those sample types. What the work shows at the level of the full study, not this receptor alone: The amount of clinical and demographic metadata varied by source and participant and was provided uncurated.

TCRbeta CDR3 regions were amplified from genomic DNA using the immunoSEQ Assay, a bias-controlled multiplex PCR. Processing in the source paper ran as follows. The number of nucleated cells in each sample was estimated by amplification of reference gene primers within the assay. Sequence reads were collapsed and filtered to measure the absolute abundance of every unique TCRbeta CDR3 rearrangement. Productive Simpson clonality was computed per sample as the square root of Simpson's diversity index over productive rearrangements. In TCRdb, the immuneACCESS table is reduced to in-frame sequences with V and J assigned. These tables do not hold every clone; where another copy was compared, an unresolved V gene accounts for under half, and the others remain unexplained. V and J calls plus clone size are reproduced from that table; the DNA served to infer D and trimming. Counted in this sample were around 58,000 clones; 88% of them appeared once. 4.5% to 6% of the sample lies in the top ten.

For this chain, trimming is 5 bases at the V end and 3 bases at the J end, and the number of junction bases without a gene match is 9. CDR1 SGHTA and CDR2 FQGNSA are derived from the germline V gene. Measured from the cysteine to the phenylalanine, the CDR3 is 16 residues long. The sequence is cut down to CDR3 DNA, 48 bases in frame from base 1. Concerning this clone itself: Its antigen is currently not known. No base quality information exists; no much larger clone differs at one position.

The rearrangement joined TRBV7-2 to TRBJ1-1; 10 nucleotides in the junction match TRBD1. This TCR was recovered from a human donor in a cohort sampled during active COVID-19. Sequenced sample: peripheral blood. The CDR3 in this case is CASSPGPGTGDTEAFF. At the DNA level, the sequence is TGTGCCAGCAGCCCAGGTCCCGGGACAGGGGACACTGAAGCTTTCTTT.